This entry lists 32 T cell receptor beta chains sequenced from one sample in a study of blood T cell repertoires in COVID-19. Using immunoSEQ multiplex PCR, the repertoire was profiled, and TCRdb retains in-frame clones only, with some absent. The sample has 90,000 or so clones, roughly 82% seen once. Sequenced sample: peripheral blood. These receptors all stem from a man in his sixties with acute or convalescent COVID-19.

This clone was counted between two and nine times. This chain joins TRBV12-3 or TRBV12-4 and TRBJ1-1; possibly TRBD1 for D (5 bases). V lost 6 bases, J lost 1 base, and 9 bases lay in between. The CDR3 contains 13 residues. The CDR3 here is CASSSTANTEAFF. The CDR3 coding sequence is TGTGCCAGCAGCTCGACAGCGAACACTGAAGCTTTCTTT.

The J gene is TRBJ2-1, the V gene TRBV19; the match to TRBD2 covers 11 bases. Looked up from germline, CDR1 is LNHDA and CDR2 is SQIVND (reference sequence). The CDR3 contains 17 residues. V shed 6 bases and J 8 bases; nucleotides not matched to a gene: 15. CDR3 nucleotides: TGTGCCAGTAGGGCGACAGGGTTAGCGGGGGGGCCCTATGAGCAGTTCTTC. Protein: CASRATGLAGGPYEQFF.

The chain joins TRBV5-8 to TRBJ2-5, with D perhaps matching TRBD2 (6 bases). The germline V gene encodes CDR1 SGHTS and CDR2 YDEGEE. This CDR3 contains 15 residues. The V and J ends lost 0 bases and 5 bases respectively, with 14 bases between them. The CDR3 coding sequence is TGTGCCAGCAGCTTGGTGGCGGGGAGACGGGAGACCCAGTACTTC. This sequence encodes CASSLVAGRRETQYF.

J is TRBJ2-7 and V is TRBV28, with TRBD1 matching over 7 bases. Germline lookup yields CDR1 MDHEN and CDR2 SYDVKM. The CDR3 is 16 residues long. The V segment lost 5 bases and the J segment 5 bases; nucleotides outside the gene matches: 15. The CDR3 region is CASSPPGGSWYDEQYF. In DNA, the CDR3 is TGTGCCAGCAGTCCTCCAGGGGGTTCCTGGTACGACGAGCAGTACTTC.

This clone was picked up a small number of times. This chain links TRBV12-3 or TRBV12-4 with TRBJ1-3; D remains ambiguous. The CDR3 contains 13 residues. The V and J ends lost 3 bases and 1 base respectively, with 4 bases between them. DNA of the CDR3: TGTGCCAGCAGTTTTCGGTCTGGAAACACCATATATTTT. Translated: CASSFRSGNTIYF.

The J gene is TRBJ2-7, the V gene TRBV28; TRBD2 aligns across 7 bases. This CDR3 contains 14 residues. Germline V lookup: CDR1 MDHEN, CDR2 SYDVKM. The trim removed 6 bases at V and 2 bases at J, leaving 7 bases unmatched. The CDR3 region is CASRPTGGTYEQYV. The CDR3 DNA reads as TGTGCCAGCAGACCCACGGGGGGTACCTACGAGCAGTACGTC.

The chain links TRBV30 to TRBJ2-1; possibly TRBD2 for D (6 bases). Germline V gene sequence: CDR1 GTSNPN, CDR2 SVGIG (reference sequence). Trimming took off 1 base at V and 5 bases at J, with 12 bases between the two ends. CDR3 length: 14 residues. This chain's CDR3 is CAWSGGTVNNEQFF. The CDR3 DNA reads TGTGCCTGGAGTGGCGGGACCGTGAACAATGAGCAGTTCTTC.

The V and J genes are TRBV2 and TRBJ1-4; 7 bases fit TRBD1. The CDR3 is made up of 16 amino acids. Per germline, CDR1 SNHLY and CDR2 FYNNEI. Unmatched junction bases numbered 15, after V lost 3 bases and J lost 11 bases. DNA for the CDR3: TGTGCCAGCAGTGAGAGGGTCCGGTCCGGGACAGCGAAACTGTTTTTT. Protein: CASSERVRSGTAKLFF.

The chain recombines TRBV2 with TRBJ2-1, with TRBD1 as a possible D gene (6 bases). V shed 9 bases and J shed 8 bases, with 14 bases lying between them. The CDR3 extends over 12 amino acids. CDR1 and CDR2 (germline): SNHLY, FYNNEI. The chain's CDR3 is CASNTGFYEQFF. DNA of the CDR3: TGTGCCAGTAATACAGGGTTCTATGAGCAGTTCTTC.

The gene calls are TRBV12-3 or TRBV12-4 and TRBJ1-2, with D uncertain. The CDR3 runs 11 residues. The germline V and J ends were trimmed by 3 bases and 8 bases, with 7 bases remaining between them. CDR3 DNA sequence: TGTGCCAGCAGTTTGGGAGGCGGCTACACCTTC. Encoded protein: CASSLGGGYTF.

The chain uses TRBV6-5 and TRBJ1-3; the D gene is possibly TRBD1 (6 bases). Per the germline V gene, CDR1 is MNHEY and CDR2 is SVGAGI. V was pared by 8 bases and J by 2 bases, with 13 bases between. The CDR3 has 14 amino acids. The CDR3 spells CASSGQRAGNTIYF. CDR3 sequence (DNA): TGTGCCAGCTCCGGACAGAGGGCTGGAAACACCATATATTTT.

V and J are TRBV11-2 and TRBJ2-3; 11 positions agree with TRBD2. Germline V gene data show CDR1 as SGHAT and CDR2 as FQNNGV. The CDR3 spans 16 residues. After removal of 7 bases from V and 6 bases from J, the junction contained 12 bases not matched to a gene. The CDR3 DNA reads as TGTGCCAGCACCATTAGCGGGGGGGCGTGGTTCGATACGCAGTATTTT. Protein product: CASTISGGAWFDTQYF.

The chain uses TRBV18 and TRBJ1-5; a possible D gene is TRBD1 (6 bases). This CDR3 contains 15 residues. The germline gives CDR1 KGHSH, CDR2 LQKENI. Trimming removed 3 bases at V and 9 bases at J, with 18 bases between. CDR3 residues: CASSPGGHPLWPQHF. As DNA, the CDR3 is TGTGCCAGCTCACCGGGGGGGCACCCCTTGTGGCCCCAGCATTTT.

The chain couples TRBV7-2 to TRBJ2-2, with D unresolved. The germline V gene encodes CDR1 SGHTA and CDR2 FQGNSA. The V gene lost 5 bases and the J gene lost 0 bases, with 22 bases spanning the gap. CDR3 length: 19 amino acids. CDR3 region: CASSLRVKINPANTGELFF. In DNA form, the CDR3 reads TGTGCCAGCAGCCTGAGAGTCAAGATAAACCCCGCGAACACCGGGGAGCTGTTTTTT.

The rearrangement uses TRBV5-1 and TRBJ1-3; D gene uncertain. Trimming cost V 0 bases and J 4 bases, with 14 bases left between them. This CDR3 region has 16 residues. Germline V gives CDR1 SGHRS, CDR2 YFSETQ. CDR3 sequence: CASSLAGVRRGNTIYF. The CDR3 DNA follows: TGCGCCAGCAGCTTGGCCGGGGTCAGAAGGGGAAACACCATATATTTT.

The chain employs TRBV4-1 and TRBJ2-4; 7 nucleotides align to TRBD1. Germline trimming cut 1 base from V and 1 base from J; bases unmatched to any gene: 7. CDR1 and CDR2 (germline): MGHRA, YSYEKL. CDR3 length: 17 residues. Written as DNA, the CDR3 is TGCGCCAGCAGCCAAGGTGAAGGGGGCTTCGCCAAAAACATTCAGTACTTC. Amino acids: CASSQGEGGFAKNIQYF.

The DNA of the CDR3 is TGTGCCAGCAGCGTAGTCTCCGGGGCGGGGGGCCACCACGACAATGAGCAGTTCTTC. Its protein is CASSVVSGAGGHHDNEQFF. The rearrangement links TRBV9 to TRBJ2-1; TRBD2 agrees at 8 bases. Germline V gives CDR1 SGDLS, CDR2 YYNGEE. This CDR3 has 19 residues. V gave up 0 bases and J gave up 5 bases; unmatched junction bases: 16.

The chain carries TRBV28 and TRBJ1-2, with a possible D match to TRBD1 (6 bases). V was trimmed by 4 bases and J by 7 bases, leaving 16 bases between them. The CDR3 is 14 residues long. Germline CDR1 reads MDHEN; CDR2 reads SYDVKM. This chain's CDR3 is CASSSRPTGFGYTF. In DNA, the CDR3 is TGTGCCAGCAGTTCCCGTCCTACAGGGTTTGGCTACACCTTC.

The chain carries TRBV6-5 and TRBJ2-1, with 10 positions matching TRBD1. Germline lookup yields CDR1 MNHEY and CDR2 SVGAGI. This CDR3 contains 15 residues. V lost 2 bases, J lost 10 bases, and 8 bases stayed unmatched. The CDR3 loop reads CASSYDRGLESEQFF. As DNA, the CDR3 is TGTGCCAGCAGTTACGACAGGGGGCTGGAGTCGGAGCAGTTCTTC.

A single count supports this clone. The rearrangement joins TRBV18 to TRBJ1-6; 7 bases align to TRBD1. This CDR3 spans 14 amino acids. From germline, CDR1 is KGHSH and CDR2 LQKENI. V lost 3 bases and J lost 15; bases outside the gene matches: 11. CDR3 amino acids: CASSPGAGGEVLHF. The CDR3 bases are TGTGCCAGCTCACCCGGGGCAGGGGGAGAGGTCCTCCACTTT.

This clone has a single count. The chain recombines TRBV27 with TRBJ1-5; no firm D call. The CDR3 has 15 residues. Per germline, CDR1 MNHEY and CDR2 SMNVEV (reference sequence). The V end lost 2 bases, the J end lost 4 bases, and 12 bases lay between the germline ends. CDR3 region: CASSLSRFGNQPQHF. The CDR3 DNA reads TGTGCCAGCAGTTTAAGTAGATTCGGGAATCAGCCCCAGCATTTT.

V usage is TRBV7-2 and J usage is TRBJ2-5, with D maybe TRBD1 (6 bases). The CDR3 is 13 amino acids. The germline CDR1 and CDR2 sequences are SGHTA and FQGNSA. V was pared by 5 bases and J by 3 bases, with 10 bases between. The CDR3 DNA reads as TGTGCCAGCAGCATCGGGACAAAAGAGACCCAGTACTTC. Translated: CASSIGTKETQYF.

This clone was recorded a few times. The CDR3, as DNA: TGTGCCAGCTCACCACAGGGGCCCTACCCCACAGATACGCAGTATTTT. Translating it yields CASSPQGPYPTDTQYF. The chain carries TRBV18 and TRBJ2-3, with TRBD1 as a possible D gene (5 bases). With 1 base removed from V and 2 bases from J, the gap between germline ends came to 13 bases. The CDR3 runs to 16 residues. Germline V gene sequence: CDR1 KGHSH, CDR2 LQKENI. Drawing the rest from reference TRBV18 and TRBJ2-3, the complete variable domain is NAGVMQNPRHLVRRRGQEARLRCSPMKGHSHVYWYRQLPEEGLKFMVYLQKENIIDESGMPKERFSAEFPKEGPSILRIQQVVRGDSAAYFCASSPQGPYPTDTQYFGPGTRLTVL.

The chain combines TRBV5-4 with TRBJ2-1, with no clear D. This CDR3 has 13 amino acids. CDR1 is SGHNT and CDR2 is YYREEE in the germline V gene (reference sequence). Trimming removed 4 bases at V and 4 bases at J, with 9 bases between. This chain's CDR3 is CASSDLRYNEQFF. CDR3 bases: TGTGCCAGCAGCGACTTACGATACAATGAGCAGTTCTTC. Full variable domain (remainder filled in from reference TRBV5-4 and TRBJ2-1): ETGVTQSPTHLIKTRGQQVTLRCSSQSGHNTVSWYQQALGQGPQFIFQYYREEENGRGNFPPRFSGLQFPNYSSELNVNALELDDSALYLCASSDLRYNEQFFGPGTRLTVL.

V gene TRBV7-9 combines with J gene TRBJ2-1; 8 positions agree with TRBD1. Germline loops: CDR1 SEHNR, CDR2 FQNEAQ (reference sequence). V lost 2 bases, J lost 9 bases, and 6 bases stayed unmatched. This CDR3 is 14 amino acids long. The DNA for the CDR3 is TGTGCCAGCAGCTTAAGACAGGGGAAAAGTGAGCAGTTCTTC. This translates into CASSLRQGKSEQFF.

The V and J genes are TRBV5-8 and TRBJ1-5; D remains unclear. V was pared by 0 bases and J by 5 bases, with 15 bases between. The CDR3 contains 16 residues. In germline, CDR1 is SGHTS, CDR2 YDEGEE. DNA of the CDR3: TGTGCCAGCAGCTTGGCGGGGTCAGGCAGATATCAGCCCCAGCATTTT. This gives the protein CASSLAGSGRYQPQHF.

The CDR3 spells CASSSLSGGGHEQFF. Here the CDR3 DNA reads TGTGCCAGCAGCTCACTTAGCGGGGGGGGGCATGAGCAGTTCTTC. This chain joins TRBV11-2 and TRBJ2-1; TRBD2 agrees at 11 bases. CDR3 length: 15 residues. Trimming took 4 bases from V and 8 from J; bases not matched to a gene: 7. Germline loops: CDR1 SGHAT, CDR2 FQNNGV.

V and J are TRBV7-2 and TRBJ1-1; D might be TRBD1 (6 bases). Germline V gene data show CDR1 as SGHTA and CDR2 as FQGNSA. The CDR3 runs 14 residues. V was trimmed by 4 bases and J by 0 bases, leaving 9 bases between them. CDR3: CASSSQGMNTEAFF. DNA for the CDR3: TGTGCCAGCAGCTCCCAGGGGATGAACACTGAAGCTTTCTTT. The full variable domain, rest sourced from reference TRBV7-2 and TRBJ1-1, is GAGVSQSPSNKVTEKGKDVELRCDPISGHTALYWYRQSLGQGLEFLIYFQGNSAPDKSGLPSDRFSAERTGGSVSTLTIQRTQQEDSAVYLCASSSQGMNTEAFFGQGTRLTVV.

The chain employs TRBV19 and TRBJ2-2; 10 bases are a match to TRBD1. The CDR3 has 17 residues. V gave up 8 bases and J gave up 6 bases; unmatched junction bases: 15. Germline V CDR1 and CDR2: LNHDA, SQIVND (reference sequence). The CDR3 loop is CASAVRGQGVNPGELFF. The CDR3 DNA is TGTGCCAGTGCCGTTCGAGGACAGGGGGTAAATCCCGGGGAGCTGTTTTTT.

The chain links TRBV9 to TRBJ2-7; 9 bases line up with TRBD1. CDR1 is SGDLS, CDR2 YYNGEE, per germline. The CDR3 runs to 15 residues. The junction had 7 bases not matched to a gene; V was cut back by 0 bases and J by 6 bases. The CDR3 DNA is TGTGCCAGCAGCGTAGGGGACAGGGATCGATCCGAGCAGTACTTC. This sequence encodes CASSVGDRDRSEQYF.

V is TRBV5-1 and J is TRBJ2-5; tentatively, D is TRBD1 (5 bases). CDR1 is SGHRS, CDR2 YFSETQ, per germline. Trimming removed 5 bases at V and 1 base at J, with 9 bases between. The CDR3 has 13 amino acids. This CDR3 reads CASRQGTQETQYF. CDR3 coding DNA: TGCGCCAGCAGGCAGGGCACCCAAGAGACCCAGTACTTC.

The CDR3 is CASRDAGQNYGYTF. The DNA for the CDR3 is TGTGCCAGCAGAGACGCGGGACAGAACTATGGCTACACCTTC. V and J are TRBV6-1 and TRBJ1-2; 7 bases line up with TRBD1. The CDR3 sequence is 14 residues long. Germline CDR1 reads MNHNS; CDR2 reads SASEGT. The V and J ends lost 6 bases and 2 bases, in that order; junction bases with no gene match: 6.